The clone carrying this TCR beta chain showed up just a few times. This record comes from a study of T cells in localized non-small cell lung cancer. Measured with immunoSEQ multiplex PCR; TCRdb has only the in-frame clones, and not every one. This sample yields around 3,600 clones, of which under 25% are seen a single time; 8.6% belongs to the top ten. The sequencing used lung tumor tissue, collected before any cancer treatment. The receptor was derived from a woman aged 35-70 years with stage I lung adenocarcinoma.

The DNA of the CDR3 is TGTGCCAGTAGTCCCGCCGGGACAGCGAATTACTATGGCTACACCTTC. It codes for CASSPAGTANYYGYTF. The genes are TRBV19 and TRBJ1-2; TRBD1 aligns across 7 bases. This CDR3 comprises 16 residues. The germline V gene has CDR1 LNHDA and CDR2 SQIVND (reference sequence). The V and J ends lost 5 bases and 3 bases, in that order; junction bases with no gene match: 12.